The T cell receptor (beta chain) under discussion was sequenced for a study of blood T cell repertoires in COVID-19 (dated by TCRdb to 2020 to 2021). Regarding the complete study: Collaborator samples came from the United States, Italy and Spain and covered acute and convalescent phases of COVID-19. The repertoires were released in a freely available public database meant as a resource for research on the immune response to SARS-CoV-2. Where HLA class I and class II types were available, the types were taken from metadata supplied by the sample provider, not from assay-based typing. The prospective study material was composed of cDNA or gDNA derived from T cells, B-cell-depleted T cells, or PBMCs. Samples were obtained from the ongoing ImmuneRACE study (first 160 participants) and from about 1,300 subjects provided by 6 global collaborators. A de-identified subject ID, COVID-19 status, age in years and sex were almost always included in the sample metadata. Deeply sampled blood TCRbeta repertoires from subjects exposed to, actively infected with, or recovered from COVID-19 were included in the dataset.

Sequences SNHLY (CDR1) and FYNNEI (CDR2) are obtained from the germline V gene. Deletion took 9 bases off V and 0 bases off J, with a span of 17 bases between the germline ends. CDR3 length: 15 amino acids, cysteine to phenylalanine. Only CDR3 DNA is held: 45 bases, read in frame from base 1. Study-wide findings and limitations: How much clinical and demographic metadata was included differed by source and by participant, and the metadata was provided uncurated.

Notes on this clone: Its target antigen remains unknown. No base-level quality is on record; no much larger clone is a single base apart. This sample includes further DNA sequences coding for the same CDR3.

Each collaborating institution followed its own protocols to collect whole blood in K2EDTA tubes. For TCRbeta analysis, collaborator samples were shipped as frozen whole blood, as isolated PBMCs, or as DNA extracted from either sample type. The immunoSEQ Assay, a bias-controlled multiplex PCR, was used to amplify TCRbeta CDR3 regions from genomic DNA. In the original analysis: Nucleated cell counts per sample were estimated from amplification of reference gene primers within the assay. To quantify the absolute abundance of each unique TCRbeta CDR3 rearrangement, sequence reads were collapsed and filtered. For each sample, productive Simpson clonality was calculated by taking the square root of Simpson's diversity index across productive rearrangements. The immuneACCESS repertoire file appears here via TCRdb, limited to in-frame rearrangements. These files lack a portion of the clones; in checked studies, under half of the deficit traces to unresolved V genes, and the cause of the others is not known. V and J calls and clone size are given by that table; D and trimming were obtained from the DNA. The table for this sample lists about 160,000 clones; 70% to 90% of them were counted only once. The top ten constitute 1% to 1.2% of the sample.

The sample consisted of peripheral blood. This receptor was identified in a man aged 35-49 years with acute or convalescent COVID-19. The chain joins TRBV2 to TRBJ2-5; TRBD2 might be the D gene, on 6 matching bases. In nucleotide form, the sequence is TGTGCCAGTAGAAATAGCGGAGGTTACCAAGAGACCCAGTACTTC. Protein translation: CASRNSGGYQETQYF.